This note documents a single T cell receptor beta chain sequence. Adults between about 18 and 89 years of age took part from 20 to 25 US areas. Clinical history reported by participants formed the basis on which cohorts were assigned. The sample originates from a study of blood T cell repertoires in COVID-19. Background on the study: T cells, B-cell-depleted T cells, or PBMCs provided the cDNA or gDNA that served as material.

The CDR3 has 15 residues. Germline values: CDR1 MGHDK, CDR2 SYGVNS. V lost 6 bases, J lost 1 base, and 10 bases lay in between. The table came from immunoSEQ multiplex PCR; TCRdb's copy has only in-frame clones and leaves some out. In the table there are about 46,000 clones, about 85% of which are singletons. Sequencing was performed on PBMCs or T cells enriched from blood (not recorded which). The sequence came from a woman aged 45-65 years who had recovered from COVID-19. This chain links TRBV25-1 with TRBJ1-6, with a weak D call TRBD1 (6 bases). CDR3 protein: CASRQGESYNSPLHF. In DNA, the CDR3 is TGTGCCAGCAGACAGGGAGAGTCCTATAATTCACCCCTCCACTTT.